Sequencing of this TCR beta chain was carried out in a study of blood T cells in healthy people across ages. Trimming took off 2 bases at V and 4 bases at J, with 12 bases between the two ends. Germline values: CDR1 DFQATT, CDR2 SNEGSKA (reference sequence). The CDR3 runs to 14 residues. A second PCR, run for about 7 to 11 cycles, used a sample-barcoded 5' primer plus a J-beta primer mix. TCRdb analysed the 5' RACE reads with MiXCR anew, one entry per CDR3 protein. The table includes roughly 2 million distinct CDR3 sequences, about 50% detected once. The V gene is TRBV20-1, the J gene TRBJ1-5; D gene ambiguous. This sequence originates from a woman between 40 and 50 years old in good health. Source material: blood. The CDR3 region is CSARLGEANQPQHF. The CDR3 DNA reads TGCAGTGCTAGACTTGGAGAGGCTAATCAGCCCCAGCATTTT.